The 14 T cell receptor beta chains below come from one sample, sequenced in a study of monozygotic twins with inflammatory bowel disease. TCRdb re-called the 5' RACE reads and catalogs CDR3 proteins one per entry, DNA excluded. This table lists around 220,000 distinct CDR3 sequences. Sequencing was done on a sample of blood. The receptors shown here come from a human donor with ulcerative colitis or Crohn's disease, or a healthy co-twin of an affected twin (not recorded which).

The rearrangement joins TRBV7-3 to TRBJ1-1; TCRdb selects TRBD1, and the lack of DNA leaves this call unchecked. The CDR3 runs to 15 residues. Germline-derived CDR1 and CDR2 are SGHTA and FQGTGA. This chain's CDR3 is CASSLTGGRGTEAFF.

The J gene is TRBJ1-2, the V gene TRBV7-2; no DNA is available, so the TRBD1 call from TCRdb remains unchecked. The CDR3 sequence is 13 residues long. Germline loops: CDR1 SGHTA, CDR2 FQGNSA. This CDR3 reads CASRPPGGVGYTF.

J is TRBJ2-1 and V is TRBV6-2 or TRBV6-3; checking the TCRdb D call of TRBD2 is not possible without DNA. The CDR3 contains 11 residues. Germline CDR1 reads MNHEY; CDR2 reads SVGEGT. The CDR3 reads CASSEQGPRFF.

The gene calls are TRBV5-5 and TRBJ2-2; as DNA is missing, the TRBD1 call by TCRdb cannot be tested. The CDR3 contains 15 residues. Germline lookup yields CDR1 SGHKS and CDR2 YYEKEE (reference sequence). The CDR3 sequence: CASSLRGRDTGELFF.

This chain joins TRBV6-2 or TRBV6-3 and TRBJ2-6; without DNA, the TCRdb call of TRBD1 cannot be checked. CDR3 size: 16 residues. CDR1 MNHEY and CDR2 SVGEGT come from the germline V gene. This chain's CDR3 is CASMRQGPSGANVLTF.

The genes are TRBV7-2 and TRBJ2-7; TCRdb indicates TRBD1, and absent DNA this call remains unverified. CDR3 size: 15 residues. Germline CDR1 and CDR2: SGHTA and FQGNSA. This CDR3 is CASSLAGTGAYEQYF. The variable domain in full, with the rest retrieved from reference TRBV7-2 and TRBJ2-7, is GAGVSQSPSNKVTEKGKDVELRCDPISGHTALYWYRQSLGQGLEFLIYFQGNSAPDKSGLPSDRFSAERTGGSVSTLTIQRTQQEDSAVYLCASSLAGTGAYEQYFGPGTRLTVT.

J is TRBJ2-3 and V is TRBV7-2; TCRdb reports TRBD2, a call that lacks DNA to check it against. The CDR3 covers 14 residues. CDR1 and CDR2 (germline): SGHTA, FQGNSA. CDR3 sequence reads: CASSLGSGRDTQYF.

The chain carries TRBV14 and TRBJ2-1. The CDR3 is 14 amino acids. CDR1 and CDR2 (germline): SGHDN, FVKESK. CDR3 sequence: CASSQVSGRGEQFF.

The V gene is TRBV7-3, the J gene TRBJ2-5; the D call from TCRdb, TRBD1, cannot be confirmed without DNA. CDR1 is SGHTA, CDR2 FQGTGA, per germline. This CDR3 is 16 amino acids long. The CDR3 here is CASSRGTDSLGGAQYF.

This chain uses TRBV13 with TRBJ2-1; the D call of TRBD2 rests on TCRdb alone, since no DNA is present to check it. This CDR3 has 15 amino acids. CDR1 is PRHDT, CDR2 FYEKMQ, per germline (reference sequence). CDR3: CASSFLAGLSNEQFF.

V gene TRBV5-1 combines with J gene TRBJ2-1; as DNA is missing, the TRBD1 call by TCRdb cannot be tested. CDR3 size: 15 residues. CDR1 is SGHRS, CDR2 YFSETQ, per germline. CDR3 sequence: CASSLGPQGRNEQFF.

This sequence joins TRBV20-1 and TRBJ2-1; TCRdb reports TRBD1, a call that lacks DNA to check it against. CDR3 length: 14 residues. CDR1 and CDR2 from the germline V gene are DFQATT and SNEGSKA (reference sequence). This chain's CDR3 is CSAPQGRSGNEQFF.

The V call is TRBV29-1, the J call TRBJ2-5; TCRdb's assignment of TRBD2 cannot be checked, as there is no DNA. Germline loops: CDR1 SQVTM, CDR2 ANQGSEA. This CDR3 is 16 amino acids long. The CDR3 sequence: CSVEDWTSGGELTQYF.

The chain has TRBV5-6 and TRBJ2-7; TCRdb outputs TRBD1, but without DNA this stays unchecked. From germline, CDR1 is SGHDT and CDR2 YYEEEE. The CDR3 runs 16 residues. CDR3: CASSLIWGQDPHEQYF.